This T cell receptor beta chain originates from a study of blood T cell repertoires in COVID-19. The overall study: Collection of acute and convalescent COVID-19 samples took place in the United States, Italy and Spain. PBMCs, B-cell-depleted T cells, or T cells were the source of the cDNA or gDNA that made up the material.

Between the trimmed V and J ends, which lost 1 base and 3 bases, there was a span of 15 bases. CDR3 length: 16 amino acids. The germline gives CDR1 SGHTA, CDR2 FQGNSA. In the original processing: Estimated nucleated cell counts came from reference gene primer amplification. Libraries were prepared by immunoSEQ multiplex PCR; TCRdb keeps only in-frame clonotypes and omits some of them. Clone size and V and J calls were adopted from that table, with D and trimming inferred from the DNA. The sample gives fewer than 50,000 clones, over 70% of which show up once; approximately 44% is in the top ten. This sequence originates from a woman aged 80 or over with active or convalescent COVID-19. What was sequenced was peripheral blood. The chain employs TRBV7-2 and TRBJ1-1; the D is unclear. The DNA for the CDR3 is TGTGCCAGCAGCTTAGGACCGGTGGCGGGTGACACTGAAGCTTTCTTT. Amino acid sequence: CASSLGPVAGDTEAFF.